This TCR beta chain was obtained from a study of blood T cell repertoires in COVID-19. Germline V lookup: CDR1 GTSNPN, CDR2 SVGIG (reference sequence). This CDR3 region has 17 residues. The V end lost 5 bases, the J end lost 7 bases, and 29 bases lay between the germline ends. Profiled with immunoSEQ multiplex PCR; TCRdb holds only in-frame clones, not every one. The data hold 75,000 to 95,000 clones, with around 72% observed a single time. This sequence was found in a man between 65 and 85 years old with COVID-19, enrolled during active disease. Sequencing was performed on peripheral blood. The chain carries TRBV30 and TRBJ1-1; D is unclear. The CDR3 DNA sequence: TGTGCCTGGTCCCCACCCGTCCCTCTCTACGGGAGGAATGAAGCTTTCTTT. This encodes CAWSPPVPLYGRNEAFF.